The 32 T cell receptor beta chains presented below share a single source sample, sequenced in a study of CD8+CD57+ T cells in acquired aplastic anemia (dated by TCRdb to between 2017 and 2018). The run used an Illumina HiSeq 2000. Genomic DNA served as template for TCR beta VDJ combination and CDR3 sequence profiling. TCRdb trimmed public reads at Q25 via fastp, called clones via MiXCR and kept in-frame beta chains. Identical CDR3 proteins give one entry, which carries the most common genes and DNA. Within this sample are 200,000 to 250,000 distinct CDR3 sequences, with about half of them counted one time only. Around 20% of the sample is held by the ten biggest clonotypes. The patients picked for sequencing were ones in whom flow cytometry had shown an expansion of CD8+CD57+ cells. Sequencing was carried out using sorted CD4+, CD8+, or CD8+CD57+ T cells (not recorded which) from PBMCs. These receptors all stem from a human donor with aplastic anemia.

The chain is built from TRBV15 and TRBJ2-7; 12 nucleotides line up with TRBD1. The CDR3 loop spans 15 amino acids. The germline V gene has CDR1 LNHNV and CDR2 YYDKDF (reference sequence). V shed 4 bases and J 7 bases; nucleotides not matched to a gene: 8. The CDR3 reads CATSNQGQGAKEQYF. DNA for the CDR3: TGTGCCACCAGCAACCAGGGACAGGGGGCGAAAGAGCAGTACTTC.

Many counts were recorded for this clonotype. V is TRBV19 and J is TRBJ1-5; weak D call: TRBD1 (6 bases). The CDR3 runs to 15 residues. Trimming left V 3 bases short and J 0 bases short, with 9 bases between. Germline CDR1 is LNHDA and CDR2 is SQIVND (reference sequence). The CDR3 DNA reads TGTGCCAGTAGTATGGGGGCCACTAGCAATCAGCCCCAGCATTTT. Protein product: CASSMGATSNQPQHF.

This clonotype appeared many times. The CDR3 coding sequence is TGTGCCAGCAGTGACGGGGCGGGGGGGCTCTCAGGGGCCAACGTCCTGACTTTC. The encoded protein is CASSDGAGGLSGANVLTF. V is TRBV2 and J is TRBJ2-6; 9 bases are a match to TRBD2. Trimming at V came to 3 bases and at J to 4 bases, leaving 10 bases not matched to a gene. The germline V gene has CDR1 SNHLY and CDR2 FYNNEI. There are 18 residues in the CDR3. Together with reference TRBV2 and TRBJ2-6, the CDR3 gives the full variable domain: EPEVTQTPSHQVTQMGQEVILRCVPISNHLYFYWYRQILGQKVEFLVSFYNNEISEKSEIFDDQFSVERPDGSNFTLKIRSTKLEDSAMYFCASSDGAGGLSGANVLTFGAGSRLTVL.

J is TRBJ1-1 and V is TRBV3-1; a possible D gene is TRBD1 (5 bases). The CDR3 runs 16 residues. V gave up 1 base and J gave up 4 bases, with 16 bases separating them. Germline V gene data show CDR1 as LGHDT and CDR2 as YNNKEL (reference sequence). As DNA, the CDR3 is TGTGCCAGCAGCCAAGGACTACTACTGGGGGGCACTGAAGCTTTCTTT. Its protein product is CASSQGLLLGGTEAFF.

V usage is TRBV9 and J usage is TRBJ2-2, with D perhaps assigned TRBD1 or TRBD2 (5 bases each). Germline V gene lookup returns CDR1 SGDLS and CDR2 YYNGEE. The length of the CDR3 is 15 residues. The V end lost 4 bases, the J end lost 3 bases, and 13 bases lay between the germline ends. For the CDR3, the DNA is TGTGCCAGCAGCCCGCCCGGGGCCCACACCGGGGAGCTGTTTTTT. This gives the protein CASSPPGAHTGELFF.

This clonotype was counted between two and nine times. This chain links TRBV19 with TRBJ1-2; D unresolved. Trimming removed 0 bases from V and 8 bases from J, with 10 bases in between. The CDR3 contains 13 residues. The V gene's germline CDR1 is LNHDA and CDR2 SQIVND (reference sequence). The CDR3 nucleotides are TGTGCCAGTAGTATAGAGGCCCACACGGGCTACACCTTC. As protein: CASSIEAHTGYTF.

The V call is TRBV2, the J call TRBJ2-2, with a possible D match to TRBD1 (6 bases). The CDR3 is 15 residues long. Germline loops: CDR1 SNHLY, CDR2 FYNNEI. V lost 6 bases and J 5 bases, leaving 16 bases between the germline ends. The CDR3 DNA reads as TGTGCCAGCAGCCAGGAATCCAGGGGAACCGGGGAGCTGTTTTTT. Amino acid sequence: CASSQESRGTGELFF.

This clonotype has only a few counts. In DNA form, the CDR3 reads TGTGCCAGCAGCATCGGCCTAGATACGCAGTATTTT. This gives the protein CASSIGLDTQYF. The chain uses TRBV7-8 and TRBJ2-3, with D unresolved. V was trimmed by 5 bases and J by 5 bases, leaving 8 bases between them. This CDR3 is 12 amino acids long. The germline V gene encodes CDR1 SGHVS and CDR2 FQNEAQ.

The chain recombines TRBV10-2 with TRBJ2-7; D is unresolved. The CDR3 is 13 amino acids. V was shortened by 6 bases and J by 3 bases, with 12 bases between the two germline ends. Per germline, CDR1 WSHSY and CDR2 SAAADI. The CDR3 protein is CASSATLDYEQYF. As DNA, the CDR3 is TGCGCCAGCAGCGCAACCCTAGACTACGAGCAGTACTTC.

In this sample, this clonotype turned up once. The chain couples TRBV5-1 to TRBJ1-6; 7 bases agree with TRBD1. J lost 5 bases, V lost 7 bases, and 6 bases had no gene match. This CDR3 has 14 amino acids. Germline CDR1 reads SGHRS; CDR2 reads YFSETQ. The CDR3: CASGGGQNNSPLHF. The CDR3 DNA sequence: TGCGCCAGCGGGGGGGGACAGAATAATTCACCCCTCCACTTT.

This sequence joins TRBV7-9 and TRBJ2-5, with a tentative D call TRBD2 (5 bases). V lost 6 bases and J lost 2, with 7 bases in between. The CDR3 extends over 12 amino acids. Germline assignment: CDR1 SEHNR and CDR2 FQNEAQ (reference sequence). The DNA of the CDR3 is TGTGCCAGCAGGACGGGACAAGAGACCCAGTACTTC. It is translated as CASRTGQETQYF.

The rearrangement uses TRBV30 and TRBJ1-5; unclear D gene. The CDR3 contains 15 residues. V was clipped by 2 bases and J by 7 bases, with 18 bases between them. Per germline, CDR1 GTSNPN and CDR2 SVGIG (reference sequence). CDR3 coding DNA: TGTGCCTGGAGTTCCCCGAGACCCCGAGAACAGCCCCAGCATTTT. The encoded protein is CAWSSPRPREQPQHF.

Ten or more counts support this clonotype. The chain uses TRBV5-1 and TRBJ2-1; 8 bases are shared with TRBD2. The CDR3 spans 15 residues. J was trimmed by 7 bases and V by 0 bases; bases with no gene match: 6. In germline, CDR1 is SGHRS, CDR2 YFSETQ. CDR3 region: CASSLGQRGRNEQFF. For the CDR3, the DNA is TGCGCCAGCAGCTTGGGCCAGCGGGGGAGGAATGAGCAGTTCTTC.

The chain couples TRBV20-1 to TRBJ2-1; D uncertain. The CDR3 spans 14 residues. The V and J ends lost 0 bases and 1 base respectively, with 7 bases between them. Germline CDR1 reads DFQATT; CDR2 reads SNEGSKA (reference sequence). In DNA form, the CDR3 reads TGCAGTGCTAGAGATCAGGAGTCCTACAATGAGCAGTTCTTC. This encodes CSARDQESYNEQFF.

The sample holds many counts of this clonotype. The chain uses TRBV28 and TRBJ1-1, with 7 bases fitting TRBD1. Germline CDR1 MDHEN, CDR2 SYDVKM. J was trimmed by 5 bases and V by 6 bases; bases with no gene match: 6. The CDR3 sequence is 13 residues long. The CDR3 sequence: CASRLGQRTEAFF. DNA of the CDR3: TGTGCCAGCAGGCTGGGACAGAGGACTGAAGCTTTCTTT.

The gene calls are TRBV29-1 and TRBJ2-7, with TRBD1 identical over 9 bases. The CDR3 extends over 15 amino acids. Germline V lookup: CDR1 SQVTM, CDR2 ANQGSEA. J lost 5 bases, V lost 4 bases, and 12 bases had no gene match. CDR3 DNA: TGCAGCGTTGGGGAAACCGGGACAGGGAAGAACGAGCAGTACTTC. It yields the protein CSVGETGTGKNEQYF.

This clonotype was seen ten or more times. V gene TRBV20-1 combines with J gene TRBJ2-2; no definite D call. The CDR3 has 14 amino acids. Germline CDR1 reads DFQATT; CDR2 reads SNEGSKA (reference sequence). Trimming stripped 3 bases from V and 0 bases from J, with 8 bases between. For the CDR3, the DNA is TGCAGTGCTAGGGAGCTCTCGAACACCGGGGAGCTGTTTTTT. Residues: CSARELSNTGELFF.

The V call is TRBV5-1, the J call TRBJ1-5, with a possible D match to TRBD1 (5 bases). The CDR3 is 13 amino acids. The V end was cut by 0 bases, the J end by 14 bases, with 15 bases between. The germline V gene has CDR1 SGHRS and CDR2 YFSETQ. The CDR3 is CASSLERGNYEHF. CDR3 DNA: TGCGCCAGCAGCTTGGAGCGGGGGAACTACGAGCATTTT.

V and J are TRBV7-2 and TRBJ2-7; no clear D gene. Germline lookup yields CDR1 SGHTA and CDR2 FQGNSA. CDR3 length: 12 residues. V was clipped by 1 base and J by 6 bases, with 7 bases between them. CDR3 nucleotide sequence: TGTGCCAGCAGCTTAGTTGACGGCGAGCAGTACTTC. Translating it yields CASSLVDGEQYF.

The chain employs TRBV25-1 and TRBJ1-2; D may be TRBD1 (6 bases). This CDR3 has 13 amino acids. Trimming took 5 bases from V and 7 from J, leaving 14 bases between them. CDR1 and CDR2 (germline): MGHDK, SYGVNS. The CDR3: CASSQRGGVGYTF. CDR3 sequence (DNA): TGTGCCAGCAGTCAAAGGGGGGGAGTTGGCTACACCTTC.

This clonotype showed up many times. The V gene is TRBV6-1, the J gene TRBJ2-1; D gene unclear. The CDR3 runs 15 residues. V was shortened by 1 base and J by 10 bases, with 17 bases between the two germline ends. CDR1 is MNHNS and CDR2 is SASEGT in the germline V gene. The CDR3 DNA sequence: TGTGCCAGCAGTGAAGAGGCACACGGGCCCGCCGAGCAGTTCTTC. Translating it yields CASSEEAHGPAEQFF.

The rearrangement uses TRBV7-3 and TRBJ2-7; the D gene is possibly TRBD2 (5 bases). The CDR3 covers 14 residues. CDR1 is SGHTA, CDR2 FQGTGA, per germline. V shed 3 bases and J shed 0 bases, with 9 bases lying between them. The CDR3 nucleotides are TGTGCCAGCAGCTTGTCCGGGGTCTCCTACGAGCAGTACTTC. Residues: CASSLSGVSYEQYF.

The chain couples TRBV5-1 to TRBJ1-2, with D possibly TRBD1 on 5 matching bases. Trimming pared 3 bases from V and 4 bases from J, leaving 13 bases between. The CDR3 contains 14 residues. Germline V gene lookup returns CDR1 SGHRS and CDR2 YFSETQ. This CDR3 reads CASSSLAGTYGYTF. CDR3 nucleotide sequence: TGCGCCAGCAGCTCTCTAGCGGGGACCTATGGCTACACCTTC.

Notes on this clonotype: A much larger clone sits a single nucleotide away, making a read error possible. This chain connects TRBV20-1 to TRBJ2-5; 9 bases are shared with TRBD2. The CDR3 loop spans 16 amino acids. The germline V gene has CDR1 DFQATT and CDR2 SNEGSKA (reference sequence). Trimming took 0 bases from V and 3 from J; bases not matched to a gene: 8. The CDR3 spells CSARDGAGGPKETQYF. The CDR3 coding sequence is TGCAGTGCTAGAGATGGAGCGGGGGGCCCTAAAGAGACCCAGTACTTC.

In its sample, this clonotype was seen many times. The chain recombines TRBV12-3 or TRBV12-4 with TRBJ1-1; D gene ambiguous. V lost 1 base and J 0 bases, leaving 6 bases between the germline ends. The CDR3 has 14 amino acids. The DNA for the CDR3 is TGTGCCAGCAGTTTAGGCACCCTGAACACTGAAGCTTTCTTT. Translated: CASSLGTLNTEAFF.

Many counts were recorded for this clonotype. The CDR3 DNA sequence: TGCGCCAGCAGCCCCCTGGGGTACACCGGGGAGCTGTTTTTT. Its translation is CASSPLGYTGELFF. V gene TRBV5-1 combines with J gene TRBJ2-2; no firm D call. The length of the CDR3 is 14 residues. Trimming took 4 bases from V and 3 from J, leaving 10 bases between them. Per the germline V gene, CDR1 is SGHRS and CDR2 is YFSETQ.

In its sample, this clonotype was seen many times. The CDR3 nucleotides read TGCGCCAGCAGCTTGGGGACAGGGTTAGACTATGGCTACACCTTC. This translates into CASSLGTGLDYGYTF. The chain couples TRBV5-1 to TRBJ1-2; 8 nucleotides match TRBD1. Unmatched junction bases numbered 4, after V lost 0 bases and J lost 3 bases. CDR3 length: 15 residues. Germline V gene data show CDR1 as SGHRS and CDR2 as YFSETQ.

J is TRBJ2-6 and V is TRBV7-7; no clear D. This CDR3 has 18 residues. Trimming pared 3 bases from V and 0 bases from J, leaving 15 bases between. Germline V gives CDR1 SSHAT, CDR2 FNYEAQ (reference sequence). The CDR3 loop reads CASSLVARPSSGANVLTF. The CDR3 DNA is TGTGCCAGCAGCTTGGTTGCCAGACCTAGCTCTGGGGCCAACGTCCTGACTTTC.

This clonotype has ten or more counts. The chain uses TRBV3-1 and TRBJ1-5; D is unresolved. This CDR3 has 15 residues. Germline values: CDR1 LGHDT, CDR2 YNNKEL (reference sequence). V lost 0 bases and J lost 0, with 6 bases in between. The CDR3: CASSQDPVSNQPQHF. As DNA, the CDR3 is TGTGCCAGCAGCCAAGATCCAGTTAGCAATCAGCCCCAGCATTTT. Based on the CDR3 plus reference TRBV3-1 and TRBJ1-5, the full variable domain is DTAVSQTPKYLVTQMGNDKSIKCEQNLGHDTMYWYKQDSKKFLKIMFSYNNKELIINETVPNRFSPKSPDKAHLNLHINSLELGDSAVYFCASSQDPVSNQPQHFGDGTRLSIL.

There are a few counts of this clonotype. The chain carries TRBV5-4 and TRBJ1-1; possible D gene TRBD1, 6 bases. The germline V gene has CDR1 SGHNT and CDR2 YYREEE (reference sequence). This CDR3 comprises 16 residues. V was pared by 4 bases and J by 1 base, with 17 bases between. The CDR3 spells CASSPGAPGENTEAFF. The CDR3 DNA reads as TGTGCCAGCAGCCCGGGGGCCCCTGGGGAGAACACTGAAGCTTTCTTT.

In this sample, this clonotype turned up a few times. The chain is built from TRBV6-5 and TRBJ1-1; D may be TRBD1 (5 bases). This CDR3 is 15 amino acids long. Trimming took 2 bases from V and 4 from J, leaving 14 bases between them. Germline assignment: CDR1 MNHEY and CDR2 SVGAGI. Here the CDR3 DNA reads TGTGCCAGCAGTTACAGAGGCCGGGGGTCCACTGAAGCTTTCTTT. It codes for CASSYRGRGSTEAFF.

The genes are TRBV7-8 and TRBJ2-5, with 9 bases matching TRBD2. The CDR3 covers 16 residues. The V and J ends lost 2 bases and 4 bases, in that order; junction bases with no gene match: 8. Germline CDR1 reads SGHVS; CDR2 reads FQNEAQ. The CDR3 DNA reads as TGTGCCAGCAGCTTATATGGCGGGGGGGAGGGAGAGACCCAGTACTTC. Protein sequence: CASSLYGGGEGETQYF.